The 21 T cell receptor beta chains given below trace back to one sample, sequenced in a study of blood T cell repertoires in COVID-19. This table comes from immunoSEQ multiplex PCR, and its TCRdb copy is limited to in-frame clones, with some not included. Found here are approximately 140,000 clones, around 88% of them singletons; the top ten hold under 2.5%. Sequenced input: PBMCs or T cells enriched from blood (not recorded which). The receptor source for this set is a woman in her forties or fifties who had recovered from COVID-19.

V and J are TRBV9 and TRBJ1-1; D unclear. V lost 0 bases and J 6 bases, leaving 18 bases between the germline ends. CDR1 SGDLS and CDR2 YYNGEE come from the germline V gene. The CDR3 is 16 residues long. The DNA of the CDR3 is TGTGCCAGCAGCGTAGCACATTTTTTGGTGCCAGCTGAAGCTTTCTTT. Its translation: CASSVAHFLVPAEAFF. Using reference TRBV9 and TRBJ1-1 for the parts outside the CDR3, the full variable domain is DSGVTQTPKHLITATGQRVTLRCSPRSGDLSVYWYQQSLDQGLQFLIQYYNGEERAKGNILERFSAQQFPDLHSELNLSSLELGDSALYFCASSVAHFLVPAEAFFGQGTRLTVV.

This clone was detected a few times. V usage is TRBV27 and J usage is TRBJ1-4, with TRBD1 matching 7 bases. Per the germline V gene, CDR1 is MNHEY and CDR2 is SMNVEV (reference sequence). The CDR3 runs 14 residues. V lost 7 bases and J lost 7; bases outside the gene matches: 9. As DNA, the CDR3 is TGTGCCAGCACCCTGACAGGGAGTAGTGAAAAACTGTTTTTT. This translates into CASTLTGSSEKLFF. The full variable domain, rest sourced from reference TRBV27 and TRBJ1-4, is EAQVTQNPRYLITVTGKKLTVTCSQNMNHEYMSWYRQDPGLGLRQIYYSMNVEVTDKGDVPEGYKVSRKEKRNFPLILESPSPNQTSLYFCASTLTGSSEKLFFGSGTQLSVL.

The chain joins TRBV4-1 to TRBJ2-1, with 8 bases that match TRBD2. The CDR3 is 16 amino acids. V lost 0 bases to trimming and J lost 6 bases; unmatched junction nucleotides: 7. CDR1 and CDR2 (germline): MGHRA, YSYEKL. In nucleotides, the CDR3 is TGCGCCAGCAGCCAAGATCATTTCGGACTAGCCAATGAGCAGTTCTTC. Translation gives CASSQDHFGLANEQFF.

This clone was observed a single time. The genes are TRBV5-5 and TRBJ1-5; D not resolved. Per germline, CDR1 SGHKS and CDR2 YYEKEE (reference sequence). Trimming removed 1 base from V and 1 base from J, with 3 bases in between. This CDR3 spans 13 amino acids. This CDR3 is CASSLQSNQPQHF. CDR3 DNA sequence: TGTGCCAGCAGCTTGCAAAGCAATCAGCCCCAGCATTTT. Full variable domain (remainder filled in from reference TRBV5-5 and TRBJ1-5): DAGVTQSPTHLIKTRGQQVTLRCSPISGHKSVSWYQQVLGQGPQFIFQYYEKEERGRGNFPDRFSARQFPNYSSELNVNALLLGDSALYLCASSLQSNQPQHFGDGTRLSIL.

This clone turned up a few times. This rearrangement joins TRBV6-2 or TRBV6-3 to TRBJ2-2; possibly TRBD2 for D (5 bases). V lost 6 bases, J lost 6 bases, and 14 bases lay in between. Looked up from germline, CDR1 is MNHEY and CDR2 is SVGEGT. The CDR3 length is 14 residues. The DNA of the CDR3 is TGTGCCAGCAGCCTATACTGGACTTCCGGGGAGCTGTTTTTT. This sequence encodes CASSLYWTSGELFF.

The CDR3 loop reads CASSLDVTGTNYGYTF. The CDR3 DNA follows: TGTGCCAGCAGCTTGGATGTGACAGGGACTAACTATGGCTACACCTTC. The gene calls are TRBV5-5 and TRBJ1-2; 7 nucleotides agree with TRBD1. The germline V gene encodes CDR1 SGHKS and CDR2 YYEKEE (reference sequence). The junction had 5 bases not matched to a gene; V was cut back by 0 bases and J by 0 bases. CDR3 length equals 16 residues.

The chain carries TRBV23-1 and TRBJ1-4; D possibly corresponds to TRBD1 (6 bases). TRBV23-1 is given ORF status, its function remaining uncertain. Trimming removed 9 bases from V and 7 bases from J, with 15 bases in between. The CDR3 loop spans 13 amino acids. As DNA, the CDR3 is TGCGCCAGTCCAACGGGGGGCTCTGAAAAACTGTTTTTT. Translating it yields CASPTGGSEKLFF.

The V call is TRBV9, the J call TRBJ2-1; 12 bases fit TRBD2. V trimming: 3 bases; J trimming: 6 bases; junction bases outside the gene matches: 4. CDR3 length: 15 amino acids. Germline lookup yields CDR1 SGDLS and CDR2 YYNGEE. CDR3 DNA: TGTGCCAGCAGCGGACTAGCGGGGGCCCTCAATGAGCAGTTCTTC. Translation gives CASSGLAGALNEQFF.

The rearrangement links TRBV5-5 to TRBJ2-3, with D possibly TRBD2 on 5 matching bases. The V gene's germline CDR1 is SGHKS and CDR2 YYEKEE (reference sequence). V was cut by 3 bases and J by 3 bases, with 14 bases left in between. The CDR3 sequence is 15 residues long. The DNA of the CDR3 is TGTGCCAGCAGCTGGAGCGGTTTGAAGACAGATACGCAGTATTTT. This gives the protein CASSWSGLKTDTQYF.

The chain couples TRBV30 to TRBJ1-4, with D maybe TRBD1 (5 bases). This CDR3 spans 14 amino acids. With 0 bases removed from V and 7 bases from J, the gap between germline ends came to 12 bases. Germline values: CDR1 GTSNPN, CDR2 SVGIG (reference sequence). The CDR3 is CAWSVNRRGEKLFF. The CDR3 DNA follows: TGTGCCTGGAGTGTAAATAGAAGGGGTGAAAAACTGTTTTTT.

This chain joins TRBV27 and TRBJ1-1, with TRBD1 matching 8 bases. The CDR3 has 12 amino acids. Looked up from germline, CDR1 is MNHEY and CDR2 is SMNVEV (reference sequence). V trimming: 4 bases; J trimming: 7 bases; junction bases outside the gene matches: 2. Here the CDR3 reads CASSSGGYEAFF. For the CDR3, the DNA is TGTGCCAGCAGTTCAGGGGGCTATGAAGCTTTCTTT.

There are a few counts of this clone. Other DNA sequences in this sample translate to the same CDR3. The CDR3 region has the DNA TGCGCCAGCAGCCCGGGACAGATGAACACTGAAGCTTTCTTT. As protein: CASSPGQMNTEAFF. The J gene is TRBJ1-1, the V gene TRBV5-1; 7 nucleotides match TRBD1. This CDR3 spans 14 amino acids. Germline-derived CDR1 and CDR2 are SGHRS and YFSETQ. Trimming cost V 4 bases and J 0 bases; bases outside gene matches: 3.

DNA for the CDR3: TGCGCCAGCAGCCAAGGGGACAGGGTGGACACTGAAGCTTTCTTT. It codes for CASSQGDRVDTEAFF. The gene calls are TRBV4-1 and TRBJ1-1, with 9 bases matching TRBD1. Per the germline V gene, CDR1 is MGHRA and CDR2 is YSYEKL. V dropped 1 base and J dropped 3; count of bases not matched to a gene: 3. The CDR3 length is 15 residues.

The chain has TRBV5-6 and TRBJ2-5; TRBD2 matches at 8 bases. Trimming removed 1 base from V and 7 bases from J; junction bases left unmatched: 6. CDR3 length equals 14 residues. CDR1 SGHDT and CDR2 YYEEEE come from the germline V gene. The CDR3 DNA sequence: TGTGCCAGCAGCTTGCTACTAGCGGTGGTGACCCAGTACTTC. Translation: CASSLLLAVVTQYF.

This sequence joins TRBV7-3 and TRBJ2-3, with 8 nucleotides matching TRBD2. This CDR3 contains 13 residues. CDR1 is SGHTA, CDR2 FQGTGA, per germline. V was pared by 6 bases and J by 1 base, with 0 bases of the junction left unmatched. This chain's CDR3 is CASRRGGTDTQYF. DNA for the CDR3: TGTGCCAGCAGGCGGGGGGGCACAGATACGCAGTATTTT.

This chain uses TRBV25-1 with TRBJ2-2, with D possibly matching TRBD2 (6 bases). The CDR3 has 15 amino acids. CDR1 and CDR2 from the germline V gene are MGHDK and SYGVNS. V shed 3 bases and J shed 3 bases, with 11 bases lying between them. CDR3 protein: CASSDTGGHTGELFF. The DNA of the CDR3 is TGTGCCAGCAGTGACACCGGAGGGCACACCGGGGAGCTGTTTTTT.

This chain joins TRBV10-2 and TRBJ1-2, with 7 nucleotides matching TRBD1. In germline, CDR1 is WSHSY, CDR2 SAAADI. Losses at the gene ends were 4 bases for V and 4 bases for J; bases not matched to a gene: 0. CDR3 length: 12 amino acids. CDR3 nucleotide sequence: TGCGCCAGCAGTGGACAGGGCTATGGCTACACCTTC. Protein sequence: CASSGQGYGYTF.

The chain employs TRBV30 and TRBJ2-7, with D possibly matching TRBD1 (5 bases). The CDR3 runs to 12 residues. CDR1 and CDR2 from the germline V gene are GTSNPN and SVGIG (reference sequence). V dropped 1 base and J dropped 4 bases, with 8 bases sitting between them. CDR3 sequence: CAWSGAGYEQYF. The CDR3 nucleotides read TGTGCCTGGAGTGGGGCAGGGTACGAGCAGTACTTC.

About this clone itself: Its ends do not fully match the called genes, so a read error is possible. The chain uses TRBV7-7 and TRBJ2-1; weak D call: TRBD2 (5 bases). Germline V CDR1 and CDR2: SSHAT, FNYEAQ (reference sequence). CDR3 length: 13 residues. In nucleotides, the CDR3 is TGTGCTAGCAGCACCCGGGAAGGCCATGGGCAGTTCTTC. It encodes CASSTREGHGQFF. Full variable domain (outside the CDR3, taken from reference TRBV7-7 and TRBJ2-1): GAGVSQSPRYKVTKRGQDVTLRCDPISSHATLYWYQQALGQGPEFLTYFNYEAQPDKSGLPSDRFSAERPEGSISTLTIQRTEQRDSAMYRCASSTREGHGQFFGPGTRLTVL.

The V and J genes are TRBV9 and TRBJ2-2; tentative D call: TRBD1 (6 bases). V lost 1 base, J lost 2 bases, and 12 bases lay in between. The CDR3 spans 16 residues. Germline values: CDR1 SGDLS, CDR2 YYNGEE. The CDR3 DNA reads TGTGCCAGCAGCGTACGTGGACAGTTAAACACCGGGGAGCTGTTTTTT. Translated, it gives CASSVRGQLNTGELFF.

Written as DNA, the CDR3 is TGTGCCAGCAGTTACCGAGGTTACGAGCAGTACTTC. It yields the protein CASSYRGYEQYF. The rearrangement uses TRBV6-6 and TRBJ2-7; unclear D gene. V was clipped by 2 bases and J by 4 bases, with 6 bases between them. There are 12 residues in the CDR3. Germline CDR1 and CDR2: MNHNY and SVGAGI (reference sequence).